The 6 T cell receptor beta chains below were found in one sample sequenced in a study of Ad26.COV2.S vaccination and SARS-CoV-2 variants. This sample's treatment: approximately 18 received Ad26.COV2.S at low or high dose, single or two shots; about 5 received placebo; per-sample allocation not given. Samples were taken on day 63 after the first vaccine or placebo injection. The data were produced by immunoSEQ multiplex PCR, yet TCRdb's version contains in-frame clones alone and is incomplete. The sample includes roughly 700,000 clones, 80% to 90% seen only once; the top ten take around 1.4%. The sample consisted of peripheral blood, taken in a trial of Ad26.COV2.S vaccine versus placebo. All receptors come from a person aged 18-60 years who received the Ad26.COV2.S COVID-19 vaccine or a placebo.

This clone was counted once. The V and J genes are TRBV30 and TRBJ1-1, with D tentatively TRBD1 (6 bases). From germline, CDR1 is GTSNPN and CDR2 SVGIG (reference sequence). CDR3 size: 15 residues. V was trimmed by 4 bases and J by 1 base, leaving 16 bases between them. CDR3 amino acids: CAWTGGGHRNTEAFF. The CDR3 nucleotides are TGTGCCTGGACCGGCGGGGGGCACCGGAACACTGAAGCTTTCTTT.

CDR3 protein: CATSRVTSGQETQYF. The CDR3 DNA follows: TGTGCCACCAGCAGAGTGACTAGCGGGCAAGAGACCCAGTACTTC. The chain has TRBV15 and TRBJ2-5; 10 nucleotides match TRBD2. J was trimmed by 2 bases and V by 1 base; bases with no gene match: 1. Germline V lookup: CDR1 LNHNV, CDR2 YYDKDF (reference sequence). The CDR3 covers 15 residues.

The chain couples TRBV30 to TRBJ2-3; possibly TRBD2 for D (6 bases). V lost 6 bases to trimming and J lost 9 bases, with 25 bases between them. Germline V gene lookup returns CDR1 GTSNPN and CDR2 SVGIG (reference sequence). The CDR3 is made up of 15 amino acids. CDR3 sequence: CACWGTGGIRITQYF. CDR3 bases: TGTGCCTGCTGGGGGACGGGCGGGATACGGATCACGCAGTATTTT.

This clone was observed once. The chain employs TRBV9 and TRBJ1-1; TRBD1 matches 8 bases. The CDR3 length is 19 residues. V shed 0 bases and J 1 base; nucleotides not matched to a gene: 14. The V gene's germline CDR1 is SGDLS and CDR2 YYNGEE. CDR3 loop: CASSVVGGQGGLKNTEAFF. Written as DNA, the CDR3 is TGTGCCAGCAGCGTAGTCGGCGGACAGGGAGGGTTGAAGAACACTGAAGCTTTCTTT.

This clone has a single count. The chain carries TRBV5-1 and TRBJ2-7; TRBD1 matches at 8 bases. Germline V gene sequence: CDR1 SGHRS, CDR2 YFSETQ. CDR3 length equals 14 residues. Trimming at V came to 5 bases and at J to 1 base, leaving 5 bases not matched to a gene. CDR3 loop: CASRTRTGSYEQYF. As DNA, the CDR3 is TGCGCCAGCAGAACCCGGACAGGGTCCTACGAGCAGTACTTC.

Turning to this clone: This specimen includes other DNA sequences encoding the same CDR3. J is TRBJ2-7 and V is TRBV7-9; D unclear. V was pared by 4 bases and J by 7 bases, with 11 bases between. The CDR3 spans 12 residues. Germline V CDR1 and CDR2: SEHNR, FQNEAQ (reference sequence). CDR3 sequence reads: CASSSPGAEQYF. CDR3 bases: TGTGCCAGCAGCTCCCCGGGTGCTGAGCAGTACTTC.